One sample yielded the 22 T cell receptor beta chains listed below, sequenced in a study of molecular identifiers for immune sequencing clone quantification. From the PCR reads, TCRdb called clonotypes with MiXCR, one entry per CDR3 protein. The sample carries just under 650,000 distinct CDR3 sequences, nearly 20% recorded once. Sequencing was done on a sample of naive CD8+ T cells from blood, with Jurkat cell RNA spiked in. Indicated subset: FACS-sorted CD8+CD4-CCR7+CD45RA+ naive T cells. These receptor sequences come from a human donor in good health. Some libraries in this study had Jurkat cell RNA spiked in.

This clonotype came up a few times. The chain has TRBV6-5 and TRBJ1-4; D is unresolved. Germline values: CDR1 MNHEY, CDR2 SVGAGI. The V end was cut by 0 bases, the J end by 4 bases, with 9 bases between. The CDR3 is 15 residues long. DNA of the CDR3: TGTGCCAGCAGTTACTCGCCTCATGGTAATGAAAAACTGTTTTTT. Translation gives CASSYSPHGNEKLFF.

As concerns this clonotype: Since a much larger clone is just one base distant, this may be a read error. This chain connects TRBV7-9 to TRBJ2-7; D tentatively reads TRBD1 or TRBD2 (6 bases each). CDR1 and CDR2 (germline): SEHNR, FQNEAQ (reference sequence). The CDR3 is made up of 16 amino acids. The chain's CDR3 is CASSTTGAPTSYELYF. Written as DNA, the CDR3 is TGTGCCAGCAGCACCACGGGGGCACCGACCTCCTACGAGCTGTACTTC.

To note about this clonotype: At one end the junction does not follow the germline gene, possibly because of a read error. The gene calls are TRBV7-4 and TRBJ2-5, with 8 positions matching TRBD2. CDR1 is SGHVT and CDR2 is SQSDAQ in the germline V gene. The CDR3 runs to 14 residues. The CDR3 spells CASSIAGSLETQYF. CDR3 in DNA: TGTGCCAGCAGCATAGCGGGAAGTTTGGAGACCCAGTACTTC. Based on the CDR3 plus reference TRBV7-4 and TRBJ2-5, the full variable domain is GAGVSQSPRYKVAKRGRDVALRCDSISGHVTLYWYRQTLGQGSEVLTYSQSDAQRDKSGRPSGRFSAERPERSVSTLKIQRTEQGDSAVYLCASSIAGSLETQYFGPGTRLLVL.

In its sample, this clonotype was seen many times. The chain uses TRBV30 and TRBJ1-4, with no clear D. Germline V gene data show CDR1 as GTSNPN and CDR2 as SVGIG (reference sequence). This CDR3 region has 13 residues. V was shortened by 1 base and J by 12 bases, with 15 bases between the two germline ends. In DNA, the CDR3 is TGTGCCTGGAGTGATCGGACCGCCTGGGAACTGTTTTTT. Translating it yields CAWSDRTAWELFF.

This clonotype has a count of ten or more. J is TRBJ1-1 and V is TRBV6-5, with 10 bases fitting TRBD1. With 0 bases clipped from V and 3 bases from J, the junction kept 1 base outside the gene matches. CDR1 and CDR2 (germline): MNHEY, SVGAGI. This CDR3 region has 15 residues. The CDR3 is CASSYSGTGDTEAFF. For the CDR3, the DNA is TGTGCCAGCAGTTACTCAGGGACAGGGGACACTGAAGCTTTCTTT.

A note on this clonotype: This could be a read error, since a much larger clone is one nucleotide away. This sequence joins TRBV27 and TRBJ2-7, with TRBD1 as a possible D gene (5 bases). This CDR3 contains 15 residues. The V gene's germline CDR1 is MNHEY and CDR2 SMNVEV (reference sequence). Trimming took 8 bases from V and 2 from J, leaving 19 bases between them. Here the CDR3 DNA reads TGTGCCAGCCGAACAGGCCCGAGGCCCACCTACGAGCAGTACTTC. It is translated as CASRTGPRPTYEQYF.

In its sample, this clonotype was seen many times. The J gene is TRBJ2-7, the V gene TRBV20-1; perhaps TRBD2 as D (5 bases). Germline CDR1 reads DFQATT; CDR2 reads SNEGSKA (reference sequence). The CDR3 is 15 amino acids. Trimming stripped 3 bases from V and 4 bases from J, with 19 bases between. Written as DNA, the CDR3 is TGCAGTGCTAGCGCAACCCCGGAACTAGTATACGAGCAGTACTTC. It is translated as CSASATPELVYEQYF.

Only a few counts were recorded for this clonotype. The chain is built from TRBV7-3 and TRBJ2-1; the match to TRBD1 covers 10 bases. The CDR3 covers 15 residues. From germline, CDR1 is SGHTA and CDR2 FQGTGA. Losses at the gene ends were 4 bases for V and 6 bases for J; bases not matched to a gene: 6. In DNA, the CDR3 is TGTGCCAGCAGCTGGGGACAGGGGAGTCGCAATGAGCAGTTCTTC. Translated: CASSWGQGSRNEQFF.

This clonotype was picked up many times. The chain carries TRBV4-2 and TRBJ1-5; D is unresolved. The CDR3 length is 14 residues. Between the trimmed V and J ends, which lost 0 bases and 5 bases, there was a span of 8 bases. Germline V lookup: CDR1 LGHNA, CDR2 YNFKEQ. The CDR3 region is CASSQEDGDQPQHF. CDR3 sequence (DNA): TGTGCCAGCAGCCAAGAAGACGGAGATCAGCCCCAGCATTTT.

This clonotype showed up many times. The rearrangement links TRBV20-1 to TRBJ2-7; D might be TRBD2 (7 bases). Germline-derived CDR1 and CDR2 are DFQATT and SNEGSKA (reference sequence). This CDR3 region has 15 residues. V was shortened by 3 bases and J by 0 bases, with 15 bases between the two germline ends. This CDR3 reads CSARVQGGSSYEQYF. CDR3 bases: TGCAGTGCTAGGGTACAGGGCGGGAGCTCCTACGAGCAGTACTTC.

With regard to this clonotype: A much more abundant neighbour one base away suggests this may be a read error. The chain is built from TRBV7-6 and TRBJ1-4, with no clear D. Germline assignment: CDR1 SGHVS and CDR2 FNYEAQ. The CDR3 extends over 14 amino acids. The CDR3 DNA sequence: TGTGCCAGCAGCCATCGACAAGCAGATGAAAAACTGGTTTTT. Translated: CASSHRQADEKLVF.

The chain recombines TRBV11-2 with TRBJ1-2; D is unclear. Germline lookup yields CDR1 SGHAT and CDR2 FQNNGV. The V end lost 4 bases, the J end lost 5 bases, and 20 bases lay between the germline ends. The CDR3 loop spans 16 amino acids. CDR3 sequence reads: CASSYLLAVVFYGYTF. CDR3 in DNA: TGTGCCAGCAGCTATCTCCTGGCGGTGGTGTTTTATGGCTACACCTTC.

As to this clonotype: A much bigger clone sits one base away, suggesting this may be a read error. This rearrangement joins TRBV6-5 to TRBJ1-5, with D hard to call. CDR3 size: 15 residues. V was trimmed by 6 bases and J by 3 bases, leaving 15 bases between them. Germline V gene lookup returns CDR1 MNHEY and CDR2 SVGAGI. The CDR3 is CASRIRGTSNQPQHF. Here the CDR3 DNA reads TGTGCCAGCAGAATACGGGGAACCTCCAATCAGCCCCAGCATTTT.

This clonotype was counted ten times or more. The V call is TRBV20-1, the J call TRBJ2-2, with D possibly matching TRBD2 (5 bases). The CDR3 runs 17 residues. V dropped 1 base and J dropped 2 bases, with 17 bases sitting between them. Germline CDR1 DFQATT, CDR2 SNEGSKA (reference sequence). Written as DNA, the CDR3 is TGCAGTGCTAGAGGAGGGTCTAATCAGGCAAACACCGGGGAGCTGTTTTTT. This sequence encodes CSARGGSNQANTGELFF.

This clonotype was seen repeatedly, ten times or more. This chain uses TRBV28 with TRBJ1-5; unclear D gene. Germline CDR1 MDHEN, CDR2 SYDVKM. The V gene lost 3 bases and the J gene lost 0 bases, with 9 bases spanning the gap. This CDR3 region has 15 residues. In DNA form, the CDR3 reads TGTGCCAGCAGTTTTCCGGGAGTTAGCAATCAGCCCCAGCATTTT. Encoded protein: CASSFPGVSNQPQHF. Based on the CDR3 plus reference TRBV28 and TRBJ1-5, the full variable domain is DVKVTQSSRYLVKRTGEKVFLECVQDMDHENMFWYRQDPGLGLRLIYFSYDVKMKEKGDIPEGYSVSREKKERFSLILESASTNQTSMYLCASSFPGVSNQPQHFGDGTRLSIL.

The V and J genes are TRBV30 and TRBJ2-1; D remains ambiguous. Looked up from germline, CDR1 is GTSNPN and CDR2 is SVGIG (reference sequence). With 0 bases removed from V and 10 bases from J, the gap between germline ends came to 4 bases. The CDR3 is 10 amino acids. The CDR3 is CAWSVQEQFF. CDR3 in DNA: TGTGCCTGGAGTGTACAAGAGCAGTTCTTC. The full variable domain, rest sourced from reference TRBV30 and TRBJ2-1, is SQTIHQWPATLVQPVGSPLSLECTVEGTSNPNLYWYRQAAGRGLQLLFYSVGIGQISSEVPQNLSASRPQDRQFILSSKKLLLSDSGFYLCAWSVQEQFFGPGTRLTVL.

The table lists this clonotype with many counts. The chain combines TRBV6-6 with TRBJ1-1; no definite D call. Per the germline V gene, CDR1 is MNHNY and CDR2 is SVGAGI (reference sequence). The CDR3 loop spans 13 amino acids. V dropped 7 bases and J dropped 1 base, with 10 bases sitting between them. The CDR3 sequence: CASKLAGNTEAFF. CDR3 DNA sequence: TGTGCCAGCAAATTAGCAGGGAACACTGAAGCTTTCTTT.

Details on this clonotype: A read error may produce the germline difference seen at one junction end. The rearrangement links TRBV5-3 to TRBJ2-7; D is ambiguous. TRBV5-3 is identified as an open reading frame with a role that is uncertain. There are 14 residues in the CDR3. CDR3 loop: CASSLYTGPYELYF. CDR3 DNA: TGTGCCAGCAGCTTGTACACGGGTCCCTACGAGCTGTACTTC.

This clonotype appeared many times. This chain connects TRBV24-1 to TRBJ1-5; D remains unclear. The CDR3 contains 13 residues. The germline V gene encodes CDR1 KGHDR and CDR2 SFDVKD. Deletions cut 3 bases from V and 4 bases from J, with 6 bases between. The CDR3 loop is CATSDEDNQPQHF. CDR3 in DNA: TGTGCCACCAGTGATGAGGATAATCAGCCCCAGCATTTT.

Concerning this clonotype: Being one base from a much bigger clone, this may be a read error. This chain uses TRBV28 with TRBJ2-7; D may be TRBD1 or TRBD2 (5 bases each). This CDR3 comprises 11 residues. Per germline, CDR1 MDHEN and CDR2 SYDVKM. CDR3 loop: CAAEGRDEQCF. CDR3 nucleotides: TGTGCCGCCGAGGGTAGGGACGAGCAGTGCTTC.

This clonotype was seen more than once but under ten times. The J gene is TRBJ1-6, the V gene TRBV10-3, with 7 positions matching TRBD1. Germline V gene lookup returns CDR1 ENHRY and CDR2 SYGVKD. V trimming: 3 bases; J trimming: 7 bases; junction bases outside the gene matches: 6. The CDR3 consists of 15 residues. The CDR3 loop reads CAISEQGSYNSPLHF. The CDR3 nucleotides read TGTGCCATCAGTGAACAGGGGTCTTACAATTCACCCCTCCACTTT.

With respect to this clonotype: With a much larger clone just one base away, this may be a read error. The rearrangement joins TRBV4-3 to TRBJ2-7; D gene uncertain. The CDR3 extends over 11 amino acids. Germline V gene sequence: CDR1 LGHNA, CDR2 YSLEER. The chain's CDR3 is CAGSNLNEQYF. CDR3 in DNA: TGCGCCGGCAGTAATCTAAACGAGCAGTACTTC.